This T cell receptor (beta chain) emerged from a study of cytomegalovirus exposure and HLA in healthy donors. At the level of the study: In an earlier analysis, approximately 120 million unique TCR beta sequences were found from some 180 million T cells.

Use of 60 Vbeta and 13 Jbeta primers characterized the PCR. The assay was immunoSEQ multiplex PCR, and TCRdb's table has in-frame clones only and misses some. This listing includes around 190,000 clones. The CDR3 sequence is 13 residues long. Germline CDR1 SEHNR, CDR2 FQNEAQ (reference sequence). Trimming left V 1 base short and J 7 bases short, with 10 bases between. The clonotype originates from a woman between 25 and 40 years old in good health and CMV-seropositive. What was sequenced was PBMCs. The V and J genes are TRBV7-9 and TRBJ1-1; D is possibly TRBD1 (5 bases). The CDR3 here is CASSLEVGLEAFF. CDR3 coding DNA: TGTGCCAGCAGCTTAGAAGTGGGGCTTGAAGCTTTCTTT.